The next 15 T cell receptor beta chains were all read from a single sample in a study of blood T cell repertoires in COVID-19. The repertoire was sequenced with immunoSEQ multiplex PCR; TCRdb's copy has only in-frame clones and lacks some. The sample lists about 320,000 clones, 80% to 90% occurring once. Sequenced input: PBMCs or T cells enriched from blood (not recorded which). Every receptor here comes from a woman younger than 30 who had recovered from COVID-19.

The V gene is TRBV3-1 (or the pseudogene TRBV3-2), the J gene TRBJ2-7; D perhaps matches TRBD2 (5 bases). Trimming pared 1 base from V and 7 bases from J, leaving 14 bases between. The CDR3 length is 14 residues. The germline V gene encodes CDR1 LGHDT and CDR2 YNNKEL (reference sequence). CDR3 residues: CASSQVRALGEQYF. The CDR3 nucleotides are TGTGCCAGCAGCCAAGTGCGGGCCTTGGGGGAGCAGTACTTC.

The CDR3 DNA follows: TGTGCCAGCAGTTTAGTTGGGGCCACTAATGAAAAACTGTTTTTT. It yields the protein CASSLVGATNEKLFF. The chain carries TRBV27 and TRBJ1-4; possible D gene TRBD1, 5 bases. The CDR3 totals 15 residues. CDR1 is MNHEY, CDR2 SMNVEV, per germline (reference sequence). Deletions cut 2 bases from V and 2 bases from J, with 9 bases between. Looking up the rest from reference TRBV27 and TRBJ1-4 gives the full variable domain: EAQVTQNPRYLITVTGKKLTVTCSQNMNHEYMSWYRQDPGLGLRQIYYSMNVEVTDKGDVPEGYKVSRKEKRNFPLILESPSPNQTSLYFCASSLVGATNEKLFFGSGTQLSVL.

The V gene is TRBV29-1, the J gene TRBJ1-1; D remains unclear. Trimming removed 1 base from V and 3 bases from J, with 9 bases in between. CDR3 length equals 13 residues. From germline, CDR1 is SQVTM and CDR2 ANQGSEA. The CDR3 region is CSVEAMRDTEAFF. In DNA, the CDR3 is TGCAGCGTTGAAGCGATGAGGGACACTGAAGCTTTCTTT.

V gene TRBV27 combines with J gene TRBJ2-3; 7 nucleotides match TRBD2. Germline V gene lookup returns CDR1 MNHEY and CDR2 SMNVEV (reference sequence). This CDR3 contains 14 residues. Losses at the gene ends were 9 bases for V and 6 bases for J; bases not matched to a gene: 12. CDR3 nucleotide sequence: TGTGCCAGGATTTGGGGGGGAGGGTCTGATACGCAGTATTTT. Translated, it gives CARIWGGGSDTQYF.

The J gene is TRBJ1-5, the V gene TRBV5-1, with a weak D call TRBD1 (5 bases). V was cut by 0 bases and J by 2 bases, with 9 bases left in between. This CDR3 has 15 amino acids. Germline V gene sequence: CDR1 SGHRS, CDR2 YFSETQ. The CDR3 nucleotides read TGCGCCAGCAGCTTGGGCTGGGGGGGCAATCAGCCCCAGCATTTT. This codes for CASSLGWGGNQPQHF. The full variable domain, rest sourced from reference TRBV5-1 and TRBJ1-5, is KAGVTQTPRYLIKTRGQQVTLSCSPISGHRSVSWYQQTPGQGLQFLFEYFSETQRNKGNFPGRFSGRQFSNSRSEMNVSTLELGDSALYLCASSLGWGGNQPQHFGDGTRLSIL.

This clone was counted a few times. The chain links TRBV6-5 to TRBJ2-7, with D perhaps TRBD1 (6 bases). Looked up from germline, CDR1 is MNHEY and CDR2 is SVGAGI. The CDR3 has 12 amino acids. Deletions cut 6 bases from V and 7 bases from J, with 13 bases between. As DNA, the CDR3 is TGTGCCAGCAGCCCCATAGGGGGAGAGCAGTACTTC. Protein: CASSPIGGEQYF.

This clone was observed a handful of times. The chain combines TRBV5-5 with TRBJ2-3; 10 positions agree with TRBD2. This CDR3 has 17 amino acids. The V gene end was trimmed by 0 bases and the J gene end by 6 bases; junction bases not matched to a gene: 10. The V gene's germline CDR1 is SGHKS and CDR2 YYEKEE (reference sequence). This CDR3 is CASSLAGSGGALDTQYF. CDR3 DNA: TGTGCCAGCAGCTTGGCCGGAAGCGGGGGGGCCCTCGATACGCAGTATTTT.

The chain employs TRBV7-2 and TRBJ2-7, with 9 nucleotides matching TRBD2. The germline CDR1 and CDR2 sequences are SGHTA and FQGNSA. The CDR3 totals 15 residues. Germline trimming cut 4 bases from V and 2 bases from J; bases unmatched to any gene: 6. This CDR3 reads CASSSTGTSTYEQYF. The CDR3 DNA reads as TGTGCCAGCAGCTCTACTGGGACTAGCACCTACGAGCAGTACTTC.

V usage is TRBV9 and J usage is TRBJ2-1; 9 positions agree with TRBD1. Germline V gene sequence: CDR1 SGDLS, CDR2 YYNGEE. The CDR3 is 16 residues long. V dropped 3 bases and J dropped 2; count of bases not matched to a gene: 6. The CDR3 is CASSAPGTGPYNEQFF. DNA for the CDR3: TGTGCCAGCAGCGCCCCCGGGACAGGGCCCTACAATGAGCAGTTCTTC.

The chain combines TRBV28 with TRBJ1-5; perhaps TRBD1 as D (5 bases). Trimming cost V 3 bases and J 15 bases, with 24 bases left between them. The germline CDR1 and CDR2 sequences are MDHEN and SYDVKM. The CDR3 is 15 amino acids. CDR3 bases: TGTGCCAGCAGTTTTGTGTCTAGCGCTCCCCGGGGCCCGCATTTT. Translating it yields CASSFVSSAPRGPHF. Looking up the rest from reference TRBV28 and TRBJ1-5 gives the full variable domain: DVKVTQSSRYLVKRTGEKVFLECVQDMDHENMFWYRQDPGLGLRLIYFSYDVKMKEKGDIPEGYSVSREKKERFSLILESASTNQTSMYLCASSFVSSAPRGPHFGDGTRLSIL.

The V gene is TRBV3-1 (or the pseudogene TRBV3-2), the J gene TRBJ2-1, with TRBD1 matching over 7 bases. The CDR3 sequence is 14 residues long. Germline V gives CDR1 LGHDT, CDR2 YNNKEL (reference sequence). With 3 bases clipped from V and 5 bases from J, the junction kept 4 bases outside the gene matches. CDR3 nucleotide sequence: TGTGCCAGCAGCCACCGGGGACAGAACAATGAGCAGTTCTTC. It encodes CASSHRGQNNEQFF.

This rearrangement joins TRBV11-3 to TRBJ2-3; 8 bases map to TRBD2. CDR1 and CDR2 (germline): SGHNT, YENEEA. CDR3 length: 15 amino acids. The V gene end was trimmed by 2 bases and the J gene end by 4 bases; junction bases not matched to a gene: 5. The CDR3 sequence is CASSLIGGASDTQYF. In nucleotides, the CDR3 is TGTGCCAGCAGCTTAATCGGGGGGGCCTCAGATACGCAGTATTTT.

The rearrangement joins TRBV5-8 to TRBJ1-5; D possibly corresponds to TRBD1 (5 bases). V was cut by 1 base and J by 0 bases, with 11 bases left in between. This CDR3 region has 16 residues. Germline CDR1 reads SGHTS; CDR2 reads YDEGEE. This CDR3 reads CASSLRQGSSNQPQHF. CDR3 DNA sequence: TGTGCCAGCAGCTTGAGGCAGGGCAGTAGCAATCAGCCCCAGCATTTT.

The J gene is TRBJ1-1, the V gene TRBV18, with D unresolved. Germline V gene data show CDR1 as KGHSH and CDR2 as LQKENI. CDR3 size: 14 residues. V was cut by 6 bases and J by 5 bases, with 16 bases left in between. The CDR3, as DNA: TGTGCCAGCTCGCTGGGAGGAAGAAATACTGAAGCTTTCTTT. Amino acid sequence: CASSLGGRNTEAFF. Variable domain in full (rest from reference TRBV18 and TRBJ1-1): NAGVMQNPRHLVRRRGQEARLRCSPMKGHSHVYWYRQLPEEGLKFMVYLQKENIIDESGMPKERFSAEFPKEGPSILRIQQVVRGDSAAYFCASSLGGRNTEAFFGQGTRLTVV.

The chain carries TRBV5-1 and TRBJ2-5; the D gene is possibly TRBD1 (6 bases). The CDR3 contains 14 residues. Per germline, CDR1 SGHRS and CDR2 YFSETQ. The V end lost 4 bases, the J end lost 2 bases, and 12 bases lay between the germline ends. The CDR3 region has the DNA TGCGCCAGCAGCCCTCGGACAGTTCAAGAGACCCAGTACTTC. Translated, it gives CASSPRTVQETQYF. Full variable domain (outside the CDR3, taken from reference TRBV5-1 and TRBJ2-5): KAGVTQTPRYLIKTRGQQVTLSCSPISGHRSVSWYQQTPGQGLQFLFEYFSETQRNKGNFPGRFSGRQFSNSRSEMNVSTLELGDSALYLCASSPRTVQETQYFGPGTRLLVL.